This TCR delta chain was identified during a study of delta chains in infants with herpesvirus infections. Study in general: Infants infected with CMV after birth were searched for public fetal Vdelta1/Vgamma8 clonotype.

PBMC RNA was reverse transcribed using gamma-chain- and delta-chain-specific primers. TCRdb re-called the RT-PCR reads using CATT. The sample has over a thousand delta-chain clones; 35% are singletons. The germline gives CDR1 TSWWSYY, CDR2 QGS. The V end was cut by 5 bases, the J end by 0 bases, with 25 bases between. The CDR3 has 19 residues. To note about this clone: As yet, its antigen is unknown.

Study-wide results and limits: A few infants infected before 120 days plus one congenital case had the public Vdelta1 clonotype. The public clonotype decayed quickly, seemingly gone after about 2 months. Only the first time point after infection showed the public clonotype.

The input for sequencing was peripheral blood, taken at time point 1 of longitudinal follow-up. This TCR was recovered from a human donor who was a Ugandan infant, either HIV-exposed or HIV-unexposed (not recorded which). This sequence joins TRDV1 and TRDJ1, with D possibly being TRDD3 (5 bases). CDR3 loop: CALGPNNYGGLRYTDKLIF. The CDR3 bases are TGTGCTCTTGGGCCGAATAACTACGGGGGCCTCCGGTACACCGATAAACTCATCTTT.